The TCR beta chain under discussion was sequenced for a study of blood T cell repertoires in COVID-19. CDR3 length: 14 residues. V dropped 6 bases and J dropped 0 bases, with 11 bases sitting between them. CDR1 is ENHRY, CDR2 SYGVKD, per germline. In the original workflow: It was from reference gene primer amplification that nucleated cell counts were estimated. Sequencing used immunoSEQ multiplex PCR; TCRdb keeps in-frame clones, though not all of them. That table supplies the V and J calls and clone size; D and trimming were determined from the DNA. The sample lists some 20,000 clones, around 86% occurring once.

This sequence originates from a human donor with active COVID-19. The donor label of this sample is uncertain. The chain recombines TRBV10-3 with TRBJ2-5; possibly TRBD1 for D (6 bases). Sequencing was carried out using peripheral blood. CDR3 sequence: CAISFDRYQETQYF. Written as DNA, the CDR3 is TGTGCCATCAGCTTCGACAGGTACCAAGAGACCCAGTACTTC.